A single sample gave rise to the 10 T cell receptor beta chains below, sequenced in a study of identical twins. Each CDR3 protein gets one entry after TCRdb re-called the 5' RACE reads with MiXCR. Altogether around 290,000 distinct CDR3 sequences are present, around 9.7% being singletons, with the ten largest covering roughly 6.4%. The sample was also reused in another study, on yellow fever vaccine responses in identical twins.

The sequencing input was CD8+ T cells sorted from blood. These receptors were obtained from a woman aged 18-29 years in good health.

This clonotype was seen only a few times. DNA of the CDR3: TGTGCCAGCAGCCCCCTCACAGTTAATGAGCAGTTCTTC. Its protein is CASSPLTVNEQFF. V is TRBV6-1 and J is TRBJ2-1; D unclear. CDR1 is MNHNS, CDR2 SASEGT, per germline. This CDR3 is 13 amino acids long. The V and J ends lost 6 bases and 7 bases respectively, with 13 bases between them.

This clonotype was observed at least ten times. The CDR3 loop reads CASSSPFYEQYF. The DNA for the CDR3 is TGTGCCAGCAGTTCGCCGTTCTACGAGCAGTACTTC. This chain links TRBV6-2 or TRBV6-3 with TRBJ2-7; unclear D gene. Germline loops: CDR1 MNHEY, CDR2 SVGEGT. Trimming removed 4 bases at V and 3 bases at J, with 7 bases between. The CDR3 extends over 12 amino acids.

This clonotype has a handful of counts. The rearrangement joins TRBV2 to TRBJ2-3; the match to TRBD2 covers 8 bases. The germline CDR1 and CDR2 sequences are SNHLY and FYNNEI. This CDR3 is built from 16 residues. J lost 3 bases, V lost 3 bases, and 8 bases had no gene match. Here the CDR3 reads CASSEAVGGGTDTQYF. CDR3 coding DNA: TGTGCCAGCAGTGAGGCGGTCGGGGGGGGGACAGATACGCAGTATTTT. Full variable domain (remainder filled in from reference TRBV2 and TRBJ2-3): EPEVTQTPSHQVTQMGQEVILRCVPISNHLYFYWYRQILGQKVEFLVSFYNNEISEKSEIFDDQFSVERPDGSNFTLKIRSTKLEDSAMYFCASSEAVGGGTDTQYFGPGTRLTVL.

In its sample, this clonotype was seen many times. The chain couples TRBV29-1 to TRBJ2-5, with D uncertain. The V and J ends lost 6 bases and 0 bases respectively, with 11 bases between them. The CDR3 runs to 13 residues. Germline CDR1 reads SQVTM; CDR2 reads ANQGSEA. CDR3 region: CSVTGWYQETQYF. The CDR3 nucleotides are TGCAGCGTAACCGGGTGGTACCAAGAGACCCAGTACTTC.

The CDR3 loop reads CASSEIAGTGTHEQFF. The CDR3 DNA is TGTGCCAGCAGTGAAATAGCCGGGACAGGGACCCATGAGCAGTTCTTC. The genes are TRBV6-1 and TRBJ2-1, with 9 bases aligning to TRBD1. The CDR3 is made up of 16 amino acids. Trimming cost V 2 bases and J 8 bases; bases outside gene matches: 10. The germline V gene has CDR1 MNHNS and CDR2 SASEGT.

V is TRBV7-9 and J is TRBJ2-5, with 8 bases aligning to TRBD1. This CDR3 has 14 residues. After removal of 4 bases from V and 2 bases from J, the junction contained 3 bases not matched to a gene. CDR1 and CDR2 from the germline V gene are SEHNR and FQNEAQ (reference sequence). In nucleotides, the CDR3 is TGTGCCAGCAGCTCCAGGGGGCGGCAAGAGACCCAGTACTTC. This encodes CASSSRGRQETQYF.

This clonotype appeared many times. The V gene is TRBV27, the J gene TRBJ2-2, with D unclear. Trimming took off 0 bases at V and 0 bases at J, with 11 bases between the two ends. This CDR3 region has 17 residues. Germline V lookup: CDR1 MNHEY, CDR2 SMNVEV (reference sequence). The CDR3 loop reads CASSLSISTANTGELFF. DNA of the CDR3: TGTGCCAGCAGTTTATCGATATCCACTGCGAACACCGGGGAGCTGTTTTTT.

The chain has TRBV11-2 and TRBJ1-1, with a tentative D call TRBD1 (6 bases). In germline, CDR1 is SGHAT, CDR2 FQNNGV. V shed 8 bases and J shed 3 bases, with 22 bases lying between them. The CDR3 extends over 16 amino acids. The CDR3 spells CASGLGQGWGDTEAFF. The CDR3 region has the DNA TGTGCCAGCGGGTTGGGGCAGGGGTGGGGGGACACTGAAGCTTTCTTT.

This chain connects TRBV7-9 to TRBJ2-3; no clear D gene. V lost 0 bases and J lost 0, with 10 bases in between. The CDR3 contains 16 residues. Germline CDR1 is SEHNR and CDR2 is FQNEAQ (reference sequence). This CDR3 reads CASSLAPGASTDTQYF. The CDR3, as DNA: TGTGCCAGCAGCTTAGCCCCAGGCGCTAGCACAGATACGCAGTATTTT.

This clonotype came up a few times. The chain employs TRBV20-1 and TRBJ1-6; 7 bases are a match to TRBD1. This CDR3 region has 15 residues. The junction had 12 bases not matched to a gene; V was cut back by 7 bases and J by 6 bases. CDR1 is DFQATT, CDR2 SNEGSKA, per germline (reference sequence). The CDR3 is CSVTRDSAINSPLHF. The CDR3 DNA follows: TGCAGTGTTACCCGGGACAGCGCGATTAATTCACCCCTCCACTTT.